The 9 T cell receptor beta chains given below trace back to one sample, sequenced in a study of spatial heterogeneity in lung cancer. The time point denotes: blood at routine non-recurrence follow-up after resection. Without sorting, whole RNA was sequenced from tumor, nontumor lung or frozen PBMC. TCRdb redid the calling of the 5' RACE reads with MiXCR, one entry per CDR3 protein. Of around 110,000 distinct CDR3 sequences listed, 12% are singletons. The sequencing here drew on PBMCs, taken at follow-up. The source of these receptors is a male donor with early-stage non-small cell lung cancer.

This clonotype was picked up a small number of times. The V and J genes are TRBV7-2 and TRBJ2-2, with D maybe TRBD2 (5 bases). Germline CDR1 SGHTA, CDR2 FQGNSA. The CDR3 extends over 14 amino acids. Trimming left V 7 bases short and J 7 bases short, with 16 bases between. The CDR3 nucleotides are TGTGCCAGCATTCCCAATTCGGGGTTCGGGGAGCTGTTTTTT. As protein: CASIPNSGFGELFF.

The sample holds a few counts of this clonotype. This chain links TRBV5-1 with TRBJ2-3; D uncertain. V gave up 0 bases and J gave up 4 bases, with 6 bases separating them. This CDR3 is 13 amino acids long. Germline V CDR1 and CDR2: SGHRS, YFSETQ. CDR3 sequence: CASSLDGSDTQYF. The CDR3 nucleotides read TGCGCCAGCAGCTTGGATGGCTCAGATACGCAGTATTTT. Full variable domain (outside the CDR3, taken from reference TRBV5-1 and TRBJ2-3): KAGVTQTPRYLIKTRGQQVTLSCSPISGHRSVSWYQQTPGQGLQFLFEYFSETQRNKGNFPGRFSGRQFSNSRSEMNVSTLELGDSALYLCASSLDGSDTQYFGPGTRLTVL.

This clonotype has only a few counts. The rearrangement links TRBV7-9 to TRBJ1-4; 8 bases match TRBD1. Losses at the gene ends were 1 base for V and 2 bases for J; bases not matched to a gene: 3. The CDR3 length is 16 residues. Germline V gene data show CDR1 as SEHNR and CDR2 as FQNEAQ (reference sequence). The CDR3 DNA is TGTGCCAGCAGCTTAGATCAGGGGGCTACTAATGAAAAACTGTTTTTT. Protein: CASSLDQGATNEKLFF.

This clonotype came up many times. The chain recombines TRBV29-1 with TRBJ2-5, with TRBD1 matching 7 bases. V lost 6 bases and J lost 3; bases outside the gene matches: 1. The CDR3 is made up of 11 amino acids. Germline V gene lookup returns CDR1 SQVTM and CDR2 ANQGSEA. CDR3 in DNA: TGCAGCGTCGACAGGGAAGAGACCCAGTACTTC. It specifies CSVDREETQYF.

This clonotype has ten or more counts. The J gene is TRBJ2-4, the V gene TRBV28; maybe TRBD1 (6 bases). CDR3 size: 15 residues. With 7 bases removed from V and 8 bases from J, the gap between germline ends came to 21 bases. The V gene's germline CDR1 is MDHEN and CDR2 SYDVKM. The CDR3, as DNA: TGTGCCAGCATGGGTCCCGGGACATTGACACACATTCAGTACTTC. Translated, it gives CASMGPGTLTHIQYF.

This clonotype was counted many times. This sequence joins TRBV7-9 and TRBJ2-7; 9 positions agree with TRBD2. The CDR3 has 14 amino acids. Trimming cost V 3 bases and J 2 bases; bases outside gene matches: 2. CDR1 and CDR2 (germline): SEHNR, FQNEAQ (reference sequence). The CDR3 reads CASSFSGGPYEQYF. In nucleotides, the CDR3 is TGTGCCAGCAGCTTTAGCGGGGGCCCCTACGAGCAGTACTTC.

The CDR3 protein is CASSIDSEAFF. The CDR3 DNA reads as TGTGCCAGTAGTATCGACAGTGAAGCTTTCTTT. The chain joins TRBV19 to TRBJ1-1; TRBD1 might be the D (5 bases). V was clipped by 3 bases and J by 7 bases, with 6 bases between them. Germline values: CDR1 LNHDA, CDR2 SQIVND (reference sequence). CDR3 length equals 11 residues.

This chain uses TRBV27 with TRBJ1-5, with unresolved D. V lost 0 bases, J lost 0 bases, and 18 bases lay in between. CDR3 length: 19 amino acids. The germline CDR1 and CDR2 sequences are MNHEY and SMNVEV (reference sequence). CDR3 in DNA: TGTGCCAGCAGTTTATCCCCTCCGGGATTACCTTATAGCAATCAGCCCCAGCATTTT. It yields the protein CASSLSPPGLPYSNQPQHF.

This clonotype has at least ten counts. The J gene is TRBJ2-3, the V gene TRBV20-1; D unclear. Per germline, CDR1 DFQATT and CDR2 SNEGSKA (reference sequence). The V end lost 7 bases, the J end lost 3 bases, and 14 bases lay between the germline ends. The CDR3 covers 13 residues. The CDR3 DNA sequence: TGCAGTGTTAAGGCACGATCGACAGATACGCAGTATTTT. This codes for CSVKARSTDTQYF.